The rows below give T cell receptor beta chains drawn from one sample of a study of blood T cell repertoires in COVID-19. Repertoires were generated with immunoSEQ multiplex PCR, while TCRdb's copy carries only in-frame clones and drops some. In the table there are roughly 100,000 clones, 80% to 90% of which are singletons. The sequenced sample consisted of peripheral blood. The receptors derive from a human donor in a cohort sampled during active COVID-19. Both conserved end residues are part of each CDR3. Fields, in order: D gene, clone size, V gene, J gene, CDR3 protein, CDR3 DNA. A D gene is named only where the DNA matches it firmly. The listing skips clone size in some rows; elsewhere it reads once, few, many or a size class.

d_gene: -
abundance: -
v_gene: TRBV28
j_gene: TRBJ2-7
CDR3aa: CASSSVELAYEQYF
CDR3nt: TGTGCCAGCAGTTCCGTTGAACTAGCTTACGAGCAGTACTTC

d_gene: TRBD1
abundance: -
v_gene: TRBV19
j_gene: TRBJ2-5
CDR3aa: CASSIQGAGETQYF
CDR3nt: TGTGCCAGTAGTATACAGGGGGCTGGGGAGACCCAGTACTTC

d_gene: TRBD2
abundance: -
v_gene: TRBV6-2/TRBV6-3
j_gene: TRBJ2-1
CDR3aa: CASSYRPGGGEQFF
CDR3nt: TGTGCCAGCAGTTACAGGCCGGGGGGGGGTGAGCAGTTCTTC

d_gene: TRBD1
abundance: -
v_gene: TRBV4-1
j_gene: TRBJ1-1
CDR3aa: CASSHHVGTGNTEAFF
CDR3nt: TGCGCCAGCAGCCACCATGTAGGGACAGGGAACACTGAAGCTTTCTTT

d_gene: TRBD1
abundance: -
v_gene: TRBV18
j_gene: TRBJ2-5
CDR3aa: CASGQDQETQYF
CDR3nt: TGTGCCAGCGGACAGGATCAAGAGACCCAGTACTTC

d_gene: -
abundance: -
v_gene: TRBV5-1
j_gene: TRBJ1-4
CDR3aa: CASSPARVREEKLFF
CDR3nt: TGCGCCAGCAGCCCGGCGAGGGTAAGGGAGGAAAAACTGTTTTTT

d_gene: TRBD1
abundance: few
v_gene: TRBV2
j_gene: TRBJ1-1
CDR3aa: CASSLEDRVSEAFF
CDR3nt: TGTGCCAGCAGTCTAGAGGACAGGGTATCTGAAGCTTTCTTT

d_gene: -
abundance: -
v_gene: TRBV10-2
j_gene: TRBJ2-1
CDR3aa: CASRWGGSNEQFF
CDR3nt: TGCGCCAGCCGTTGGGGAGGAAGCAATGAGCAGTTCTTC

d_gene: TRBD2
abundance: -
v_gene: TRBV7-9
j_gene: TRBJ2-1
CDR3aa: CASSSTGLAGANEQFF
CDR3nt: TGTGCCAGCAGTTCGACCGGACTAGCGGGCGCCAATGAGCAGTTCTTC

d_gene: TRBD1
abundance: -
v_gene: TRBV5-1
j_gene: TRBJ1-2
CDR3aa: CASSLGQDYGYTF
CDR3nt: TGCGCCAGCAGCCTCGGACAGGACTATGGCTACACCTTC

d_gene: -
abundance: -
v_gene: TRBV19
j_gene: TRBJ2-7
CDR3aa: CASSIGAYEQYF
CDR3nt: TGTGCCAGTAGTATCGGGGCCTACGAGCAGTACTTC

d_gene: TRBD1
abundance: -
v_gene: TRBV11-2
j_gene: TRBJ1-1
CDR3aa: CASSLGGQGTNTEAFF
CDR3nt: TGTGCCAGCAGCTTAGGAGGACAGGGAACGAACACTGAAGCTTTCTTT

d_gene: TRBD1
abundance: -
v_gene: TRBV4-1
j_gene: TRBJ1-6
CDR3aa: CASSQTGLGMNSPLHF
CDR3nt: TGCGCCAGCAGCCAGACAGGGTTGGGAATGAATTCACCCCTCCACTTT

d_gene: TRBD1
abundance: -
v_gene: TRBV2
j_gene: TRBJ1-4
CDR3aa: CASRDRAFGEKLFF
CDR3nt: TGTGCCAGCAGAGACAGGGCCTTCGGGGAAAAACTGTTTTTT

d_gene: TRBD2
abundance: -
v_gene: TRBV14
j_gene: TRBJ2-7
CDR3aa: CASSQGLAVYEQYF
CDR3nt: TGTGCCAGCAGCCAAGGACTAGCGGTCTACGAGCAGTACTTC

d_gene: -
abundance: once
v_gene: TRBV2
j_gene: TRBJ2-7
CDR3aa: CASSKPKTGLLSYEQYF
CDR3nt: TGTGCCAGCAGTAAACCTAAAACTGGACTCCTTTCCTACGAGCAGTACTTC

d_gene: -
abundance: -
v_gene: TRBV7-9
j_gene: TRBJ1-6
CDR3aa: CASKQGHGNSPLHF
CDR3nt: TGTGCCAGCAAGCAGGGGCATGGTAATTCACCCCTCCACTTT

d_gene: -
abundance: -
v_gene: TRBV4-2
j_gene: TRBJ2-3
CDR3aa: CASSYRGRENTDTQYF
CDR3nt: TGTGCCAGCAGCTATAGAGGCAGGGAAAACACAGATACGCAGTATTTT

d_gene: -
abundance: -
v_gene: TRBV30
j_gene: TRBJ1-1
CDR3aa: CACSSRGTEAFF
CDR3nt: TGTGCCTGTTCCTCAAGAGGGACTGAAGCTTTCTTT

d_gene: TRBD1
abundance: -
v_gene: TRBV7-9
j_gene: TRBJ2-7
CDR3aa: CASSLEGQGAEQYF
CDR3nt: TGTGCCAGCAGCTTAGAGGGACAGGGGGCCGAGCAGTACTTC

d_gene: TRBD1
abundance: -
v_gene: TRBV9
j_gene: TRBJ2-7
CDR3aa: CASSVEDRSSYEQYF
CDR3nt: TGTGCCAGCAGCGTTGAGGACAGGAGCTCCTACGAGCAGTACTTC

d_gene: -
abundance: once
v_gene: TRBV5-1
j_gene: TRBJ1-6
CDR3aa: CASSITGNAKNSPLHF
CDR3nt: TGCGCCAGCAGCATTACAGGGAACGCCAAGAATTCACCCCTCCACTTT

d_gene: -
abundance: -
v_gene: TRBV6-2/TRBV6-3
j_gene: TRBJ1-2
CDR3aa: CASSPTGLKDGYTF
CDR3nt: TGTGCCAGCAGTCCCACCGGACTGAAAGATGGCTACACCTTC

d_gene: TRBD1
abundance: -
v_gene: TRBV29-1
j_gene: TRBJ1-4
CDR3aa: CSVGPDRVRSTNEKLFF
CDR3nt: TGCAGCGTGGGACCGGACAGGGTGCGCTCAACTAATGAAAAACTGTTTTTT

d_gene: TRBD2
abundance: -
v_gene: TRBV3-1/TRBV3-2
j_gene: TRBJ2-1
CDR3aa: CASGGGGIYNNEQFF
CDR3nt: TGTGCCAGCGGCGGCGGGGGGATTTATAACAATGAGCAGTTCTTC